This T cell receptor (beta chain) was recorded in a study of shared T cell receptors in the human thymus. V was clipped by 9 bases and J by 3 bases; unmatched bases: 17. The CDR3 runs 17 residues. From germline, CDR1 is SNHLY and CDR2 FYNNEI. TCRdb keeps only in-frame clones here, not all; method: immunoSEQ multiplex PCR. The repertoire holds over 650,000 clones, with around 87% as singletons. The data were also submitted as part of a second study, on human thymus T cells. From that paper: Healthy Finnish infants undergoing corrective surgery for congenital heart defects were the donors. Related research has reported that thymic repertoires overlap highly among unrelated individuals.

Material: thymocytes. The receptor's source is a boy under three years old with a congenital heart defect. This chain uses TRBV2 with TRBJ2-7; TRBD2 agrees at 10 bases. For the CDR3, the DNA is TGTGCCAGAGCACGCGGGCTAGCGGGAGTAGTGGACTACGAGCAGTACTTC. It translates to CARARGLAGVVDYEQYF. The full variable domain, completed using reference TRBV2 and TRBJ2-7, is EPEVTQTPSHQVTQMGQEVILRCVPISNHLYFYWYRQILGQKVEFLVSFYNNEISEKSEIFDDQFSVERPDGSNFTLKIRSTKLEDSAMYFCARARGLAGVVDYEQYFGPGTRLTVT.